The 32 T cell receptor beta chains below were found in one sample sequenced in a study of shared clonotypes between healthy human individuals. Libraries were prepared by immunoSEQ multiplex PCR; TCRdb keeps only in-frame clonotypes and omits some of them. The sample includes approximately 1,000,000 clones, 77% of them seen just once. Specimen: memory CD4+ T cells from PBMCs. Noted subset: CD45RA-negative fraction. Receptors were obtained from a man between 18 and 35 years old in good health. Some clones in this sample may be carry-over from other donors' samples.

CDR3: CASSFRDSEAFF. The CDR3 DNA reads as TGTGCCAGCAGCTTCCGTGACTCCGAAGCTTTCTTT. This rearrangement joins TRBV11-2 to TRBJ1-1; no reliable D call. This CDR3 is built from 12 residues. The V gene's germline CDR1 is SGHAT and CDR2 FQNNGV. V lost 3 bases and J 8 bases, leaving 10 bases between the germline ends.

This clone came up once. This sequence joins TRBV7-2 and TRBJ2-5; 7 bases match TRBD2. Germline V lookup: CDR1 SGHTA, CDR2 FQGNSA. The CDR3 is 14 residues long. The V segment lost 3 bases and the J segment 2 bases; nucleotides outside the gene matches: 3. CDR3: CASSFGGSQETQYF. CDR3 nucleotide sequence: TGTGCCAGCAGCTTTGGCGGGAGTCAAGAGACCCAGTACTTC.

This chain links TRBV28 with TRBJ1-5, with no clear D. Per the germline V gene, CDR1 is MDHEN and CDR2 is SYDVKM. The V gene lost 6 bases and the J gene lost 0 bases, with 9 bases spanning the gap. CDR3 size: 14 residues. The DNA for the CDR3 is TGTGCCAGCAGCCGCTGGGATAGCAATCAGCCCCAGCATTTT. Its protein is CASSRWDSNQPQHF.

The rearrangement joins TRBV11-2 to TRBJ1-1; unclear D gene. Trimming shortened V by 3 bases and J by 10 bases, and 9 bases separated the two germline ends. The CDR3 has 11 amino acids. Germline CDR1 reads SGHAT; CDR2 reads FQNNGV. CDR3 nucleotides: TGTGCCAGCAGCTTTCATGGGGTAGCTTTCTTT. Translation gives CASSFHGVAFF.

The genes are TRBV29-1 and TRBJ1-1; the D is unclear. This CDR3 has 13 amino acids. V was clipped by 6 bases and J by 1 base, with 12 bases between them. CDR1 is SQVTM and CDR2 is ANQGSEA in the germline V gene. CDR3 in DNA: TGCAGCGTGAGTCAGGATAGGAACACTGAAGCTTTCTTT. As protein: CSVSQDRNTEAFF.

In regard to this clone: This same CDR3 is encoded by further DNA sequences in the sample. The V call is TRBV30, the J call TRBJ2-5; 7 bases line up with TRBD2. This CDR3 is built from 13 residues. V lost 2 bases to trimming and J lost 4 bases; unmatched junction nucleotides: 4. The germline gives CDR1 GTSNPN, CDR2 SVGIG (reference sequence). The CDR3 here is CAWSLTGGETQYF. CDR3 sequence (DNA): TGTGCCTGGAGTTTGACGGGGGGAGAGACCCAGTACTTC.

Comment on this clone: Since a much larger clone is just one base distant, this may be a read error. Different DNA sequences within this sample yield the same CDR3. The chain has TRBV5-1 and TRBJ2-5; D not certain. The CDR3 extends over 12 amino acids. Trimming shortened V by 0 bases and J by 4 bases, and 4 bases separated the two germline ends. From germline, CDR1 is SGHRS and CDR2 YFSETQ. The CDR3 coding sequence is TGCGCCAGCAGCTTGGACCTAGAGACCCAGTACTTC. Translation: CASSLDLETQYF.

In regard to this clone: Different DNA sequences within this sample yield the same CDR3. The chain couples TRBV19 to TRBJ1-4; D unclear. V was clipped by 3 bases and J by 8 bases, with 4 bases between them. Germline CDR1 and CDR2: LNHDA and SQIVND (reference sequence). CDR3 length: 11 amino acids. The CDR3 coding sequence is TGTGCCAGTAGTATCCGCGAAAAACTGTTTTTT. Residues: CASSIREKLFF. Using reference TRBV19 and TRBJ1-4 for the parts outside the CDR3, the full variable domain is DGGITQSPKYLFRKEGQNVTLSCEQNLNHDAMYWYRQDPGQGLRLIYYSQIVNDFQKGDIAEGYSVSREKKESFPLTVTSAQKNPTAFYLCASSIREKLFFGSGTQLSVL.

The chain uses TRBV7-6 and TRBJ2-7; no definite D call. The CDR3 covers 13 residues. V gave up 4 bases and J gave up 3 bases, with 10 bases separating them. Germline V gene lookup returns CDR1 SGHVS and CDR2 FNYEAQ. The DNA for the CDR3 is TGTGCCAGCAGCTCCCGGACCAGCTACGAGCAGTACTTC. Residues: CASSSRTSYEQYF.

The rearrangement uses TRBV6-5 and TRBJ2-7, with 8 bases identical to TRBD2. The J segment lost 2 bases and the V segment lost 7 bases, leaving 4 bases of the junction unmatched. Germline lookup yields CDR1 MNHEY and CDR2 SVGAGI. The CDR3 is 13 amino acids. The CDR3 reads CASTTSGTYEQYF. CDR3 DNA: TGTGCCAGCACCACTAGCGGAACCTACGAGCAGTACTTC.

CDR3 sequence: CASTQGGGLRETQYF. The CDR3 DNA reads as TGTGCCAGCACCCAGGGTGGGGGCCTAAGGGAGACCCAGTACTTC. The rearrangement joins TRBV7-8 to TRBJ2-5, with D possibly being TRBD1 (6 bases). The ends were cut back, 7 bases at V and 5 bases at J, with 20 bases in the middle. The CDR3 loop spans 15 amino acids. CDR1 is SGHVS, CDR2 FQNEAQ, per germline.

The V and J genes are TRBV5-1 and TRBJ2-7; D is perhaps TRBD1 or TRBD2 (5 bases each). This CDR3 region has 15 residues. Per germline, CDR1 SGHRS and CDR2 YFSETQ. V shed 1 base and J shed 6 bases, with 17 bases lying between them. For the CDR3, the DNA is TGCGCCAGCAGCTTGTATGGGACCGTGAAGATCGAGCAGTACTTC. It yields the protein CASSLYGTVKIEQYF.

The V call is TRBV2, the J call TRBJ2-3; D is perhaps TRBD2 (6 bases). Trimming stripped 4 bases from V and 4 bases from J, with 12 bases between. CDR3 length: 14 residues. Per the germline V gene, CDR1 is SNHLY and CDR2 is FYNNEI. CDR3 in amino acids: CASSVGGSADTQYF. CDR3 nucleotides: TGTGCCAGCAGTGTTGGGGGGTCTGCAGATACGCAGTATTTT.

Many counts were recorded for this clone. This chain uses TRBV4-1 with TRBJ2-7; 9 bases are shared with TRBD2. Germline CDR1 and CDR2: MGHRA and YSYEKL. This CDR3 is built from 15 residues. Unmatched junction bases numbered 6, after V lost 2 bases and J lost 4 bases. CDR3 bases: TGCGCCAGCAGCCAACCCGGACTAGCGCCATACGAGCAGTACTTC. Its protein product is CASSQPGLAPYEQYF.

The genes are TRBV18 and TRBJ2-7; the D gene is possibly TRBD1 (6 bases). This CDR3 comprises 15 residues. Trimming pared 3 bases from V and 6 bases from J, leaving 18 bases between. Germline V gives CDR1 KGHSH, CDR2 LQKENI. CDR3 nucleotides: TGTGCCAGCTCACCGGGTACAGGGTCCACCGCCGAGCAGTACTTC. Its protein product is CASSPGTGSTAEQYF.

The rearrangement uses TRBV7-2 and TRBJ2-5, with a possible D match to TRBD2 (6 bases). This CDR3 contains 13 residues. Germline CDR1 reads SGHTA; CDR2 reads FQGNSA. Trimming removed 2 bases at V and 5 bases at J, with 9 bases between. The CDR3 here is CASSLQRAETQYF. CDR3 sequence (DNA): TGTGCCAGCAGCTTACAGCGGGCCGAGACCCAGTACTTC. Complete variable domain (other parts from reference TRBV7-2 and TRBJ2-5): GAGVSQSPSNKVTEKGKDVELRCDPISGHTALYWYRQSLGQGLEFLIYFQGNSAPDKSGLPSDRFSAERTGGSVSTLTIQRTQQEDSAVYLCASSLQRAETQYFGPGTRLLVL.

The CDR3 nucleotides read TGTGCCAGCAGCAGGACTGGAAGGGGCTACACCTTC. Translation: CASSRTGRGYTF. The V gene is TRBV2, the J gene TRBJ1-2; D ambiguous. Germline CDR1 is SNHLY and CDR2 is FYNNEI. This CDR3 has 12 residues. The ends were cut back, 6 bases at V and 8 bases at J, with 13 bases in the middle.

In DNA form, the CDR3 reads TGCAGTGCCCCCGCGCCTGGTTCGCACACCTTC. Residues: CSAPAPGSHTF. The rearrangement links TRBV20-1 to TRBJ1-2; D remains ambiguous. V was shortened by 6 bases and J by 12 bases, with 17 bases between the two germline ends. CDR3 length equals 11 residues. Germline V gene sequence: CDR1 DFQATT, CDR2 SNEGSKA (reference sequence).

About this clone itself: One end of the junction fails to match germline, which may point to a read error. This chain connects TRBV28 to TRBJ1-1, with D perhaps TRBD1 (5 bases). The CDR3 extends over 12 amino acids. CDR1 MDHEN and CDR2 SYDVKM come from the germline V gene. The CDR3 nucleotides are TGTGCCGGCAGCCCGGGGGAGGCTGAAGCTTTCTTT. This gives the protein CAGSPGEAEAFF.

This chain connects TRBV28 to TRBJ2-7, with 9 positions matching TRBD1. V shed 5 bases and J 7 bases; nucleotides not matched to a gene: 12. The CDR3 spans 15 residues. Germline V lookup: CDR1 MDHEN, CDR2 SYDVKM. The CDR3 DNA reads as TGTGCCAGCAGTCCTTGGGGGACAGGGCTGGGGGAGCAGTACTTC. Its protein is CASSPWGTGLGEQYF.

The chain links TRBV27 to TRBJ2-5; 8 positions agree with TRBD2. Germline trimming cut 6 bases from V and 5 bases from J; bases unmatched to any gene: 11. Germline V gene sequence: CDR1 MNHEY, CDR2 SMNVEV (reference sequence). CDR3 size: 15 residues. In nucleotides, the CDR3 is TGTGCCAGCAGCCGAGCGGGGGCCTATATGGAGACCCAGTACTTC. Encoded protein: CASSRAGAYMETQYF.

This clone was recorded only once. This CDR3 reads CASSRDRVGINQPQHF. The CDR3 DNA reads as TGTGCCAGCAGCCGGGACAGAGTAGGCATCAATCAGCCCCAGCATTTT. The rearrangement joins TRBV7-9 to TRBJ1-5; 7 bases are shared with TRBD1. V lost 5 bases and J lost 3; bases outside the gene matches: 10. The germline gives CDR1 SEHNR, CDR2 FQNEAQ (reference sequence). This CDR3 region has 16 residues.

This clone was found once. The chain links TRBV10-1 to TRBJ2-1; 7 nucleotides agree with TRBD2. After removal of 5 bases from V and 7 bases from J, the junction contained 8 bases not matched to a gene. This CDR3 is 14 amino acids long. The V gene's germline CDR1 is WNHNN and CDR2 SYGVQD (reference sequence). The chain's CDR3 is CASSSSGGLNEQFF. CDR3 sequence (DNA): TGCGCCAGCAGTTCTAGCGGCGGGTTAAATGAGCAGTTCTTC.

This clone occurred once. The V and J genes are TRBV9 and TRBJ1-2; TRBD1 might be the D (5 bases). The germline CDR1 and CDR2 sequences are SGDLS and YYNGEE. This CDR3 is built from 17 residues. The V and J ends lost 6 bases and 4 bases respectively, with 25 bases between them. Written as DNA, the CDR3 is TGTGCCAGCACCAAACTCGGGACTAACGGTTTAGTCTATGGCTACACCTTC. Translated: CASTKLGTNGLVYGYTF.

The chain couples TRBV27 to TRBJ2-7; 7 nucleotides line up with TRBD2. CDR3 length: 16 residues. Trimming at V came to 5 bases and at J to 3 bases, leaving 13 bases not matched to a gene. CDR1 and CDR2 from the germline V gene are MNHEY and SMNVEV (reference sequence). The chain's CDR3 is CASSRTRLAEGYEQYF. In DNA form, the CDR3 reads TGTGCCAGCAGTCGCACCAGGCTAGCGGAGGGCTACGAGCAGTACTTC.

This clone showed up just a few times. Mismatch with germline at one junction end may stem from a read error. The CDR3 reads CASNLDEREGQFF. CDR3 DNA: TGTGCCAGCAACTTAGACGAGCGGGAGGGCCAGTTCTTC. This chain joins TRBV7-9 and TRBJ2-1; 10 nucleotides match TRBD2. From germline, CDR1 is SEHNR and CDR2 FQNEAQ (reference sequence). This CDR3 has 13 residues.

The rearrangement links TRBV9 to TRBJ2-7, with 7 bases identical to TRBD1. The CDR3 contains 15 residues. CDR1 is SGDLS and CDR2 is YYNGEE in the germline V gene. The V and J ends lost 4 bases and 3 bases, in that order; junction bases with no gene match: 10. The CDR3 here is CASSPRGQPNYEQYF. The CDR3 DNA follows: TGTGCCAGCAGCCCCCGGGGACAGCCAAACTACGAGCAGTACTTC.

CDR3 amino acids: CASSPGSRTDTQYF. The DNA of the CDR3 is TGTGCCAGCAGCCCCGGGAGTAGGACAGATACGCAGTATTTT. This chain links TRBV5-4 with TRBJ2-3, with D possibly TRBD2 on 6 matching bases. This CDR3 has 14 residues. The V end lost 4 bases, the J end lost 3 bases, and 12 bases lay between the germline ends. CDR1 and CDR2 from the germline V gene are SGHNT and YYREEE (reference sequence).

V is TRBV5-4 and J is TRBJ2-5; the match to TRBD1 covers 7 bases. With 4 bases clipped from V and 3 bases from J, the junction kept 9 bases outside the gene matches. This CDR3 spans 15 amino acids. CDR1 SGHNT and CDR2 YYREEE come from the germline V gene (reference sequence). The CDR3 spells CASSRTGGRKETQYF. CDR3 bases: TGTGCCAGCAGCCGGACAGGTGGGCGAAAAGAGACCCAGTACTTC.

The chain is built from TRBV27 and TRBJ2-5; 8 bases are shared with TRBD1. The germline V gene has CDR1 MNHEY and CDR2 SMNVEV (reference sequence). V trimming: 5 bases; J trimming: 4 bases; junction bases outside the gene matches: 9. This CDR3 region has 15 residues. As DNA, the CDR3 is TGTGCCAGCAGTCAAGGGACAGGCGACATAGAGACCCAGTACTTC. Amino acids: CASSQGTGDIETQYF.

The chain joins TRBV28 to TRBJ1-5, with unresolved D. This CDR3 region has 15 residues. V lost 4 bases, J lost 4 bases, and 14 bases lay in between. CDR1 and CDR2 (germline): MDHEN, SYDVKM. As DNA, the CDR3 is TGTGCCAGCAGTTATGCCGATGCCCCTAATCAGCCCCAGCATTTT. Its protein is CASSYADAPNQPQHF.

The chain uses TRBV7-8 and TRBJ1-5; TRBD1 agrees at 7 bases. Germline CDR1 and CDR2: SGHVS and FQNEAQ. Losses at the gene ends were 1 base for V and 0 bases for J; bases not matched to a gene: 3. The CDR3 length is 16 residues. This CDR3 reads CASSLDRGLSNQPQHF. The CDR3 DNA reads TGTGCCAGCAGCTTAGACAGGGGCCTTAGCAATCAGCCCCAGCATTTT.